Listed below are T cell receptor beta chains from one sample, sequenced in a study of graft-versus-host responses after intestinal transplantation. Generated by immunoSEQ multiplex PCR, the TCRdb table keeps only in-frame clones and is missing some. The sample holds 9,500 to 13,000 clones, about 80% seen once. Sequenced material: ileum tissue, taken 23 days after intestinal transplant. These receptors were collected from a human patient who received an intestinal transplant, so some T cells may come from the graft donor. Both conserved end residues are part of each CDR3. Fields, in order: V gene, D gene, clone size, J gene, CDR3 DNA, CDR3 protein. The D gene is left open where the match is weak. Some rows mark clone size as missing; the rest say once, few, many or name a class of expanded clone.

V: TRBV18; D: .; size: .; J: TRBJ1-1; DNA: TGTGCCAGCTCACCTCAGGGGAGTGCTGAAGCTTTCTTT; CDR3: CASSPQGSAEAFF
V: TRBV6-6; D: .; size: .; J: TRBJ1-2; DNA: TGTGCCAGCAGACTGGGCTCCAGGGAAAACTATGGCTACACCTTC; CDR3: CASRLGSRENYGYTF
V: TRBV19; D: .; size: .; J: TRBJ1-5; DNA: TGTGCCAGTAGTACCATCCCTCAGCCCCAGCATTTT; CDR3: CASSTIPQPQHF
V: TRBV18; D: .; size: .; J: TRBJ2-1; DNA: TGTGCCAGCTCACCATCGGGATTTCACAATGAGCAGTTCTTC; CDR3: CASSPSGFHNEQFF
V: TRBV6-6; D: .; size: .; J: TRBJ2-6; DNA: TGTGCCAGCAGTGCCGAAAGACCCACTGGGGCCAACGTCCTGACTTTC; CDR3: CASSAERPTGANVLTF
V: TRBV5-1; D: .; size: .; J: TRBJ2-6; DNA: TGCGCCAGCAGCGCCCTCTATGGGGCCAACGTCCTGACTTTC; CDR3: CASSALYGANVLTF
V: TRBV11-2; D: TRBD2; size: .; J: TRBJ2-5; DNA: TGTGCCAGCAGCTCAAATGGTCTAGCGGAAGAGACCCAGTACTTC; CDR3: CASSSNGLAEETQYF
V: TRBV7-9; D: .; size: .; J: TRBJ2-5; DNA: TGTGCCAGCAGCCCGGGACGGCAAGAGACCCAGTACTTC; CDR3: CASSPGRQETQYF
V: TRBV4-1; D: .; size: .; J: TRBJ1-2; DNA: TGCGCCAGCAGCTTCACAGGCTATGGCTACACCTTC; CDR3: CASSFTGYGYTF
V: TRBV9; D: .; size: .; J: TRBJ2-1; DNA: TGTGCCAGCACCCGGAGACTCATCGCCAATGAGCAGTTCTTC; CDR3: CASTRRLIANEQFF
V: TRBV28; D: .; size: .; J: TRBJ2-1; DNA: TGTGCCAGCGAGAACCTGGGGGCCATGCAGTTCTTC; CDR3: CASENLGAMQFF
V: TRBV7-9; D: .; size: once; J: TRBJ2-7; DNA: TGTGCCAGCAGCCGTACGAGGAATTCCGAGCAGTACTTC; CDR3: CASSRTRNSEQYF
V: TRBV5-5; D: .; size: large; J: TRBJ1-5; DNA: TGTGCCAGCAGCTCGGATCGAGGTCAGCCCCAGCATTTT; CDR3: CASSSDRGQPQHF
V: TRBV27; D: TRBD1; size: .; J: TRBJ1-1; DNA: TGTGCCAGCAGTTTGTACAGGGGGGGCACTGAAGCTTTCTTT; CDR3: CASSLYRGGTEAFF
V: TRBV7-9; D: .; size: .; J: TRBJ1-2; DNA: TGTGCCAGCAGCTTAGCGGGACACCGACCCTATGGCTACACCTTC; CDR3: CASSLAGHRPYGYTF
V: TRBV6-4; D: .; size: once; J: TRBJ2-1; DNA: TGTGCCAGCAGTGACTCAATAGGGGCGGGACCTTACTACAATGAGCAGTTCTTC; CDR3: CASSDSIGAGPYYNEQFF
V: TRBV5-6; D: .; size: .; J: TRBJ2-3; DNA: TGTGCCAGCAGCTTGGGGGTGAGCACAGATACGCAGTATTTT; CDR3: CASSLGVSTDTQYF
V: TRBV11-2; D: .; size: .; J: TRBJ2-3; DNA: TGTGCCAGCAGCTTAGATGGTAGAGATACGCAGTATTTT; CDR3: CASSLDGRDTQYF
V: TRBV28; D: .; size: .; J: TRBJ2-7; DNA: TGTGCCAGCAGTTCTCCCGGGACTCCCTACGAGCAGTACTTC; CDR3: CASSSPGTPYEQYF
V: TRBV7-2; D: TRBD2; size: few; J: TRBJ2-7; DNA: TGTGCCAGCAGCCCCACCCGGGGGGAGAAGTACTTC; CDR3: CASSPTRGEKYF
V: TRBV6-5; D: TRBD2; size: once; J: TRBJ2-3; DNA: TGTGCCAGCAGGCTTAGCGGGAGAGGCACAGATACGCAGTATTTT; CDR3: CASRLSGRGTDTQYF
V: TRBV2; D: .; size: .; J: TRBJ1-4; DNA: TGTGCCAGCAGTGTTGGGGGAGGGGTTGGAGAACTGTTTTTT; CDR3: CASSVGGGVGELFF
V: TRBV7-9; D: TRBD2; size: .; J: TRBJ2-7; DNA: TGTGCCAGCAGCCCGACTAGCGGATCCTACGAGCAGTACTTC; CDR3: CASSPTSGSYEQYF
V: TRBV21-1; D: .; size: .; J: TRBJ2-7; DNA: TGTGCCAGCCCCCATGGGTATACTAGGGAGCAGTACTTC; CDR3: CASPHGYTREQYF
V: TRBV5-6; D: .; size: .; J: TRBJ2-2; DNA: TGTGCCAGCAGCTTCAGGCCGAACACCGGGGAGCTGTTTTTT; CDR3: CASSFRPNTGELFF
V: TRBV10-3; D: TRBD2; size: .; J: TRBJ2-3; DNA: TGTGCCATCAGTGAGTCAATTTCACTAGCGAGGCCAGATACGCAGTATTTT; CDR3: CAISESISLARPDTQYF
V: TRBV29-1; D: TRBD2; size: .; J: TRBJ2-3; DNA: TGCAGCGTTGAGGGTGCGGGAGTGGCAGATACGCAGTATTTT; CDR3: CSVEGAGVADTQYF
V: TRBV7-9; D: .; size: .; J: TRBJ2-5; DNA: TGTGCCAGCAGCTCGACGCTAATGACCCAGTACTTC; CDR3: CASSSTLMTQYF
V: TRBV7-3; D: .; size: .; J: TRBJ1-4; DNA: TGTGCCAGCAGCCCCGGGGTCGGTGAAAAACTGTTTTTT; CDR3: CASSPGVGEKLFF
V: TRBV28; D: TRBD1; size: .; J: TRBJ2-7; DNA: TGTGCCAGCAGTTTCAGAGACAGGGTCTACGAGCAGTACTTC; CDR3: CASSFRDRVYEQYF
V: TRBV4-2; D: TRBD1; size: .; J: TRBJ1-4; DNA: TGTGCCAGCAGCCATGGGCCGGGACAGGAAGTTCGGAATGAAAAACTGTTTTTT; CDR3: CASSHGPGQEVRNEKLFF
V: TRBV30; D: .; size: .; J: TRBJ2-1; DNA: TGTGCCTGGAATCTCGACGAGCTGTGGGCGACAACCTACAATGAGCAGTTCTTC; CDR3: CAWNLDELWATTYNEQFF
V: TRBV15; D: TRBD1; size: .; J: TRBJ2-1; DNA: TGTGCCACCAGCATCCCGGGACAGGGGGGAAATGAGCAGTTCTTC; CDR3: CATSIPGQGGNEQFF
V: TRBV5-6; D: .; size: .; J: TRBJ1-1; DNA: TGTGCCAGCAGCCCCACGTCCACGTGGGGGACGGCTTTCTTT; CDR3: CASSPTSTWGTAFF
V: TRBV6-6; D: .; size: .; J: TRBJ2-1; DNA: TGTGCCAGCAGTTACTCGGGATATGCCAATGAGCAGTTCTTC; CDR3: CASSYSGYANEQFF
V: TRBV11-2; D: .; size: few; J: TRBJ1-3; DNA: TGTGCCAGCAGAAACACTAGCTCTGGAAACACCATATATTTT; CDR3: CASRNTSSGNTIYF
V: TRBV15; D: .; size: .; J: TRBJ1-5; DNA: TGTGCCACCAGCAGAGATCGAGGGGCGAGTCAGCCCCAGCATTTT; CDR3: CATSRDRGASQPQHF
V: TRBV5-1; D: TRBD1; size: .; J: TRBJ2-2; DNA: TGCGCCAGCAGCACCCAGGACAGGGACACCGGGGAGCTGTTTTTT; CDR3: CASSTQDRDTGELFF
V: TRBV15; D: .; size: .; J: TRBJ2-7; DNA: TGTGCCACCAGCGACAGTTCCTACGAGCAGTACTTC; CDR3: CATSDSSYEQYF
V: TRBV4-3; D: TRBD1; size: .; J: TRBJ2-7; DNA: TGCGCCAGCAGCCCGGACAGGCCCTACTACTACGAGCAGTACTTC; CDR3: CASSPDRPYYYEQYF